This T cell receptor beta chain was observed in a study of T-cell reconstitution after alpha-beta-depleted transplantation in children. This clonotype was seen repeatedly, ten times or more. In germline, CDR1 is WSHSY, CDR2 SAAADI. The CDR3 length is 15 residues. The ends were cut back, 0 bases at V and 4 bases at J, with 12 bases in the middle. A library of TCRbeta sequences, prepared with unique molecular identifiers, was generated. TCRdb re-analysed the PCR reads in MiXCR, keeping a single row per CDR3 protein. Altogether over 150,000 distinct CDR3 sequences are present, over 5.5% being singletons, with the ten largest covering 3% to 3.5%.

The clonotype comes from a human donor who donated a stem cell graft to a child with Wiskott-Aldrich syndrome. Sequencing used PBMCs from the stem cell graft donor, obtained from the stem cell graft. This chain connects TRBV10-2 to TRBJ1-2; possibly TRBD1 for D (6 bases). CDR3 bases: TGCGCCAGCAGTGAGTCGGTAAACAGGGTCTATGGCTACACCTTC. This encodes CASSESVNRVYGYTF.